This T cell receptor (beta chain) originates from a study of a mutant IDH1 vaccine in newly diagnosed glioma (dated by TCRdb to the early 2020s). The study in broad terms: In the chemotherapy-containing groups, vaccination started alongside temozolomide cycles, whereas in patients who had radiotherapy alone it started 4-6 weeks after radiotherapy. The approximately 30 treated patients were around 62% male and roughly 40% female, with a mean age of approximately 40 years. Before enrollment, most patients had been given radiochemotherapy with temozolomide as standard therapy, while the rest had received either radiotherapy alone or temozolomide alone. Visit V12 was the week-35 safety follow-up and visit V13 was the week-47 end of study. Six visits were used for peripheral blood collection: V03 (baseline), V05, V07, V10, V12 and V13. Longitudinal TCRB deep sequencing was done for 25 to 30 treated patients, wherever samples were available for exploratory analyses.

The time point label of this sample denotes: week 47, end of study. A 20-mer mutant IDH1 peptide at 300 micrograms in Montanide made up each vaccine dose, which was injected subcutaneously together with topical imiquimod. Across visits V03 through V10, patients got a total of eight vaccinations, given in weeks 1, 3, 5, 7, 11, 15, 19 and 23. All donors had newly diagnosed IDH1-mutant astrocytomas of WHO grade 3 or 4 that showed loss of nuclear ATRX. The samples were drawn from NOA16, a multicentre, single-arm, open-label phase I trial in Germany that tested a mutant IDH1 peptide vaccine in humans for the first time. The DNeasy Blood and Tissue Kit was used to extract genomic DNA from EDTA blood for TCRB sequencing. About this clone: Its recognized antigen is unknown. Base qualities were left out, and no much larger clone turns up one base away.

The research as a whole found: Pseudoprogression appeared unrelated to alterations in the top peripheral T cell clonotypes detected by TCRB sequencing. The authors stated that sample limitations prevented analyses of patient blood samples from being reproduced. Availability determined which PBMC samples were chosen for TCRB deep sequencing. Across multiple MHC alleles, vaccine-induced immune responses were seen in just over 90% of patients.

Libraries were constructed by the immunoSEQ multiplex PCR assay. Rearranged TCR beta chain sequences were amplified with the hsTCRB Kit following the manufacturer's protocol. TCRB libraries were sequenced on an Illumina MiSeq. Per the source publication's procedure: The kit vendor's proprietary platform handled demultiplexing, trimming and gene mapping. The immuneACCESS repertoire file appears here via TCRdb, limited to in-frame rearrangements. These files lack a portion of the clones; in checked studies, under half of the deficit traces to unresolved V genes, and the cause of the others is not known. The V and J calls and clone size come from that table; D and trimming were worked out from the DNA. The sample table lists around 30,000 clones, more than 70% of them with a count of one. In total, the top ten clones hold about 2.2% of the sample. Sequences were derived from PBMCs, sampled from a glioma patient whose treatment included an IDH1 peptide vaccine. This receptor was taken from a man in his forties with glioma.

The CDR3 has the sequence CASNRRGETQYF. At the DNA level, the sequence is TGTGCCAGCAACAGAAGGGGAGAGACCCAGTACTTC. The chain joins TRBV6-5 to TRBJ2-5, with a tentative D gene TRBD1 over 5 matching bases. The CDR3 runs 12 residues from the cysteine to the phenylalanine. The kept DNA is CDR3 alone, 36 bases in frame from the first base. According to the germline V gene, CDR1 reads MNHEY and CDR2 reads SVGAGI. A distance of 10 bases separates the germline ends of V and J, which lose 7 bases and 4 bases respectively.